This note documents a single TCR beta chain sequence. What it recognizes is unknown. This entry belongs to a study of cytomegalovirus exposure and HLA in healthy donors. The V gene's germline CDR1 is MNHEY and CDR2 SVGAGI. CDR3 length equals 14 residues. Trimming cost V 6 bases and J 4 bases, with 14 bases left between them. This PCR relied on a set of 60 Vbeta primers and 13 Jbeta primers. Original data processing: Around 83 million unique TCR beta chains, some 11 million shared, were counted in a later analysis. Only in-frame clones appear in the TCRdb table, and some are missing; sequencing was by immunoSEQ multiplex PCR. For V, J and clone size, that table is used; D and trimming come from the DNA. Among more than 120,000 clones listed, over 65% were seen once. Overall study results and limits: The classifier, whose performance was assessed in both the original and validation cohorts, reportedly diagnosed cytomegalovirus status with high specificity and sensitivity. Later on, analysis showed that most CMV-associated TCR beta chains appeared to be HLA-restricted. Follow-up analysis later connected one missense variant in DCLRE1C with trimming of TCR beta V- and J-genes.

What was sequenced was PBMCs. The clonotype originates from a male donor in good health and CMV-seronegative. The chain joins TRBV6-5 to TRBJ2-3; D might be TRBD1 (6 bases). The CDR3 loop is CASRPGATSDTQYF. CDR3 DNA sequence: TGTGCCAGCAGACCAGGGGCCACCTCAGATACGCAGTATTTT.